The following is a T cell receptor beta chain sequence with its context. This clonotype has ten or more counts. Its target antigen remains unknown. Per-base qualities were not stored, and no clone one base away is much larger. This specimen's treatment or condition label, per the study, means: live attenuated yellow fever vaccine strain. PBMCs were isolated from peripheral blood using a standard Ficoll-Paque protocol. CD4 and CD8 T-cell fractions were isolated with Dynabeads CD4 and CD8 positive selection kits. RNA was extracted with TriZol from bulk PBMCs, CD4 and CD8 fractions, and dextramer-positive and dextramer-negative fractions. The CDR3, cysteine through phenylalanine, is 14 amino acids long. Left in the record is the CDR3 DNA by itself, 42 bases read in frame from the first base. According to the germline V gene, CDR1 reads SGHRS and CDR2 reads YFSETQ. Relative to germline, V is missing 4 bases and J is missing 5 bases, with 6 bases of the junction outside any gene match.

This sample was taken from a study of T cells after yellow fever vaccination (dated by TCRdb to 2018 to 2020). For context, the study as a whole: The SMART-Seq v4 Ultra Low Input RNA kit was used to prepare libraries from fractions with low cell numbers. The cohort comprised two healthy male donors, one aged 18 to 30 and one aged 30 to 40 years. To track T-cell clones before and after primary and booster YFV17D yellow fever vaccination, bulk TCR alpha and beta repertoires were sequenced longitudinally. Bulk PBMC replicates and cell subsets were isolated from blood drawn at multiple timepoints before and after both primary and secondary immunization.

TCRdb records Illumina NovaSeq 6000 as the sequencer. TCR cDNA was synthesized by 5'RACE template switching, through which a universal primer site and unique molecular identifiers were introduced. Priming for cDNA synthesis came from both the TCR alpha and TCR beta constant segments. Libraries were amplified in two PCR steps, with sample barcodes and sequencing adapters added in the second step. Sequencing of libraries was performed on Illumina HiSeq 2500 (2x100 bp) or NovaSeq (2x150 bp). Turning to the authors' computational methods: Reads were demultiplexed and collapsed into UMI consensus sequences with MIGEC, and V(D)J alignment was performed with MiXCR. Vaccine-responding clonotypes were defined with edgeR using replicate PBMC samples, requiring FDR below 0.01 and a log2 fold change above 5 up to day 15. CD4 or CD8 identity was assigned to each bulk clonotype according to whether the clonotype was present at higher abundance in the sequenced CD4 repertoire or the sequenced CD8 repertoire. The public sequencing data were trimmed at Q25 with fastp and processed into clonotypes with MiXCR by TCRdb, which kept only in-frame beta chains. Each entry is one CDR3 protein sequence, shown with its most common DNA and genes. V and J calls and clone size were set by TCRdb, not the authors. In this sample the table shows 250,000 to 350,000 distinct CDR3 sequences, 8.5% to 10% of which occur a single time. The ten largest account for around 3.5% of the sample.

What the research found in general, with its limitations: Only a couple of donors were included in the study, so the extent to which the findings can be generalized is limited. A small share of clonotypes was detected in both CD4 and CD8 compartments, with the overlap likely arising from convergent recombination. Most clones expanded after primary vaccination were re-detected after the booster (almost 98% of CD4 and about nine tenths of CD8), suggesting broad memory maintenance. The secondary T-cell response was found to be weaker but faster than the primary response, with a peak reached on day 5 rather than on day 15. FACS-sorted repertoires could contain abundant contaminating clonotypes from the bulk population, so computational filtering was required.

This clonotype was obtained from a man younger than 35 who received the YFV17D yellow fever vaccine. The chain links TRBV5-1 with TRBJ2-3; 8 of the junction bases match TRBD1. The starting material was CD4+ T cells sorted from PBMCs, obtained 5 days after the yellow fever booster vaccination. DNA sequence: TGCGCCAGCAGCCCCGGACAGGGTTTAGATACGCAGTATTTT. Translated, this gives CASSPGQGLDTQYF.